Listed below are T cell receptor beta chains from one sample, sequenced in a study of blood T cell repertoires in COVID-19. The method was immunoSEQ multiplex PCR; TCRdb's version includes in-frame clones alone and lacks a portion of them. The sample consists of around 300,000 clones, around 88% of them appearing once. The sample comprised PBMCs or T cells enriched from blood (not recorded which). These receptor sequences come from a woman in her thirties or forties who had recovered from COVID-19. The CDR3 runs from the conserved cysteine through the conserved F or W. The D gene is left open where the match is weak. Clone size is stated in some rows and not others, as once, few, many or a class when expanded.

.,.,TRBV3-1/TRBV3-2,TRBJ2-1,CASSQGQAYNEQFF,TGTGCCAGCAGCCAAGGGCAGGCGTACAATGAGCAGTTCTTC
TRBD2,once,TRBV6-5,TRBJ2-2,CASQIREGPGELFF,TGTGCCAGCCAGATCAGGGAGGGCCCTGGGGAGCTGTTTTTT
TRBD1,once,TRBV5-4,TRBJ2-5,CASKFPGTAQETQYF,TGTGCCAGCAAATTTCCCGGGACAGCCCAAGAGACCCAGTACTTC
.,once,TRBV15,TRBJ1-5,CATSRDAGDQPQHF,TGTGCCACCAGCAGAGATGCAGGGGATCAGCCCCAGCATTTT
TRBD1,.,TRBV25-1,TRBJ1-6,CASSGRDRDNSPLHF,TGTGCCAGCAGTGGCCGGGACAGGGACAATTCACCCCTCCACTTT
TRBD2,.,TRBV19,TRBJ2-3,CASSFRTSGSTDTQYF,TGTGCCAGTAGTTTTCGGACTAGCGGGAGTACAGATACGCAGTATTTT
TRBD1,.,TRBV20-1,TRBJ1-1,CSASELQGVVEAFF,TGCAGTGCTAGTGAATTGCAGGGGGTCGTTGAAGCTTTCTTT
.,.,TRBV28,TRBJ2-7,CASTNSYEQYF,TGTGCCAGCACCAACAGCTACGAGCAGTACTTC
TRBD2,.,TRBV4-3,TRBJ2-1,CASSQPSGGAYNEQFF,TGCGCCAGCAGCCAACCATCGGGGGGTGCCTACAATGAGCAGTTCTTC
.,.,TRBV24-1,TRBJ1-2,CATSEAQTPYGYTF,TGTGCCACCAGTGAGGCACAGACCCCCTATGGCTACACCTTC
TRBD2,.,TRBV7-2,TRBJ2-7,CASIPPGVGGRASYEQYF,TGTGCCAGCATCCCTCCCGGAGTGGGCGGGAGAGCGTCCTACGAGCAGTACTTC
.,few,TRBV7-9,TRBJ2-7,CASSLAGARNEQYF,TGTGCCAGCAGCTTAGCGGGAGCTAGGAACGAGCAGTACTTC
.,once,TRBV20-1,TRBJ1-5,CSASNGGQPQHF,TGCAGTGCCAGTAATGGAGGGCAGCCCCAGCATTTT
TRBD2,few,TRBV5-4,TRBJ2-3,CASSLPGLAGVGDTQYF,TGTGCCAGCAGCTTACCGGGACTAGCGGGAGTTGGGGATACGCAGTATTTT
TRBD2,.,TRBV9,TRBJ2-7,CASSVGDGLADYEQYF,TGTGCCAGCAGCGTAGGGGATGGGCTAGCGGACTACGAGCAGTACTTC
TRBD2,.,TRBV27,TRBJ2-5,CASSSLAGAGRETQYF,TGTGCCAGCAGTTCCCTAGCGGGAGCCGGGCGAGAGACCCAGTACTTC
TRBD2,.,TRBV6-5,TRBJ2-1,CASCRTRSIYNEQFF,TGTGCCAGCTGCCGGACTAGGTCCATCTACAATGAGCAGTTCTTC
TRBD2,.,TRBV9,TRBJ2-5,CASSVQAGGPAETQYF,TGTGCCAGCAGCGTCCAAGCGGGAGGGCCCGCGGAGACCCAGTACTTC